Following are 3 T cell receptor beta chains from one sample sequenced in a study of shared clonotypes between healthy human individuals. Using immunoSEQ multiplex PCR, the repertoire was profiled, and TCRdb retains in-frame clones only, with some absent. The sample shows a few hundred thousand clones, over 50% of them seen only once. The specimen was memory CD4+ T cells sorted from blood. The sample's subset: CD45RA-negative fraction. The receptors come from a man aged 30 to 45 in good health.

The chain is built from TRBV7-3 and TRBJ2-1, with a weak D call TRBD2 (6 bases). Trimming pared 4 bases from V and 1 base from J, leaving 11 bases between. The CDR3 loop spans 15 amino acids. Germline values: CDR1 SGHTA, CDR2 FQGTGA. DNA for the CDR3: TGTGCCAGCAGCTCGACGGGAGAATCCTACAATGAGCAGTTCTTC. Its translation: CASSSTGESYNEQFF. Using reference TRBV7-3 and TRBJ2-1 for the parts outside the CDR3, the full variable domain is GAGVSQTPSNKVTEKGKYVELRCDPISGHTALYWYRQSLGQGPEFLIYFQGTGAADDSGLPNDRFFAVRPEGSVSTLKIQRTERGDSAVYLCASSSTGESYNEQFFGPGTRLTVL.

The rearrangement links TRBV6-1 to TRBJ2-7; D tentatively fits TRBD1 or TRBD2 (7 bases each). V lost 4 bases to trimming and J lost 4 bases, with 17 bases between them. CDR1 and CDR2 (germline): MNHNS, SASEGT. The CDR3 is made up of 15 amino acids. This chain's CDR3 is CASSVRQGGAYEQYF. The CDR3 DNA sequence: TGTGCCAGCAGTGTTCGACAGGGAGGGGCGTACGAGCAGTACTTC.

A remark on this clone: Other DNA sequences in this sample translate to the same CDR3. The rearrangement joins TRBV5-6 to TRBJ2-3; no definite D call. Germline loops: CDR1 SGHDT, CDR2 YYEEEE. V was pared by 4 bases and J by 2 bases, with 11 bases between. The CDR3 is made up of 14 amino acids. This CDR3 is CASSPTIPTDTQYF. CDR3 in DNA: TGTGCCAGCAGCCCGACAATTCCCACAGATACGCAGTATTTT. Filled out from reference TRBV5-6 and TRBJ2-3, the complete variable domain reads DAGVTQSPTHLIKTRGQQVTLRCSPKSGHDTVSWYQQALGQGPQFIFQYYEEEERQRGNFPDRFSGHQFPNYSSELNVNALLLGDSALYLCASSPTIPTDTQYFGPGTRLTVL.